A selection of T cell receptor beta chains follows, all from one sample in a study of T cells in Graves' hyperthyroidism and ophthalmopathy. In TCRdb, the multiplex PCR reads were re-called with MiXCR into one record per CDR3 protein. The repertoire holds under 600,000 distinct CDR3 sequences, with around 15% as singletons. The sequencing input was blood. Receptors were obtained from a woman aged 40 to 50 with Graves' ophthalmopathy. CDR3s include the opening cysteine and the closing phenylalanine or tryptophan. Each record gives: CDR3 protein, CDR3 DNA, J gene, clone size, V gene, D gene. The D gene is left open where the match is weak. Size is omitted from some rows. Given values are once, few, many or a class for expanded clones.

cdr3_aa: CASGALNGYTF
cdr3_nt: TGTGCCAGCGGAGCCCTTAATGGCTACACCTTC
j_call: TRBJ1-2
clone_size: few
v_call: TRBV6-1
d_call: .

cdr3_aa: CSAPKSGTNTGELFF
cdr3_nt: TGCAGTGCTCCCAAGTCAGGGACGAACACCGGGGAGCTGTTTTTT
j_call: TRBJ2-2
clone_size: .
v_call: TRBV20-1
d_call: .

cdr3_aa: CASSFRLVRAYNEQFF
cdr3_nt: TGTGCCAGCAGCTTCCGACTAGTCAGAGCTTACAATGAGCAGTTCTTC
j_call: TRBJ2-1
clone_size: few
v_call: TRBV5-6
d_call: .

cdr3_aa: CASSLSSLAFF
cdr3_nt: TGTGCCAGCAGTTTAAGCAGCCTAGCTTTCTTT
j_call: TRBJ1-1
clone_size: few
v_call: TRBV12-3/TRBV12-4
d_call: .

cdr3_aa: CASSITGTPGREKQYF
cdr3_nt: TGTGCCAGTAGTATAACCGGGACCCCGGGCCGGGAGAAGCAGTATTTT
j_call: TRBJ2-3
clone_size: few
v_call: TRBV19
d_call: .

cdr3_aa: CANPDRGRYIQYF
cdr3_nt: TGCGCCAACCCAGACAGGGGGCGGTACATTCAGTACTTC
j_call: TRBJ2-4
clone_size: .
v_call: TRBV10-2
d_call: TRBD1

cdr3_aa: CASSFIGGSYGYTF
cdr3_nt: TGTGCCAGCAGTTTTATTGGGGGTAGCTATGGCTACACCTTC
j_call: TRBJ1-2
clone_size: many
v_call: TRBV28
d_call: .

cdr3_aa: CASLTSGRAFDLPDTQYF
cdr3_nt: TGTGCCAGCCTAACTAGCGGGAGGGCATTCGACCTACCAGATACGCAGTATTTT
j_call: TRBJ2-3
clone_size: many
v_call: TRBV28
d_call: TRBD2

cdr3_aa: CASRATGGASGYTF
cdr3_nt: TGTGCCAGCAGAGCTACAGGGGGCGCAAGTGGCTACACCTTC
j_call: TRBJ1-2
clone_size: few
v_call: TRBV7-9
d_call: TRBD1

cdr3_aa: CASSLASLTADNYGYTF
cdr3_nt: TGCGCCAGCAGCTTGGCCAGCCTAACCGCAGATAACTATGGCTACACCTTC
j_call: TRBJ1-2
clone_size: few
v_call: TRBV5-1
d_call: .

cdr3_aa: CASSEAVSDFYEQYF
cdr3_nt: TGTGCCAGCAGTGAAGCGGTTTCCGACTTCTACGAGCAGTACTTC
j_call: TRBJ2-7
clone_size: .
v_call: TRBV2
d_call: .

cdr3_aa: CASSCPSYNEQFF
cdr3_nt: TGTGCCAGCAGTTGTCCCAGCTACAATGAGCAGTTCTTC
j_call: TRBJ2-1
clone_size: .
v_call: TRBV28
d_call: .

cdr3_aa: CASSYQVLQIPTFYEQYF
cdr3_nt: TGCGCCAGCAGCTACCAAGTGTTACAAATACCGACCTTCTACGAGCAGTACTTC
j_call: TRBJ2-7
clone_size: .
v_call: TRBV5-1
d_call: .

cdr3_aa: CASSGDRGLADMSSYNEQFF
cdr3_nt: TGTGCCAGCAGCGGCGATAGGGGACTAGCGGATATGAGCTCCTACAATGAGCAGTTCTTC
j_call: TRBJ2-1
clone_size: .
v_call: TRBV9
d_call: TRBD2

cdr3_aa: CASSTIFTGYGTEAFF
cdr3_nt: TGTGCCAGTAGTACGATCTTTACAGGCTATGGCACTGAAGCTTTCTTT
j_call: TRBJ1-1
clone_size: .
v_call: TRBV19
d_call: .

cdr3_aa: CASSYYSSLVNSPLHF
cdr3_nt: TGTGCCAGCAGTTACTATAGTTCACTTGTTAATTCACCCCTCCACTTT
j_call: TRBJ1-6
clone_size: .
v_call: TRBV6-5
d_call: .

cdr3_aa: CASSQDLMGMAGWTEKLFF
cdr3_nt: TGTGCCAGCAGCCAAGATCTCATGGGGATGGCCGGTTGGACCGAAAAACTGTTTTTT
j_call: TRBJ1-4
clone_size: few
v_call: TRBV3-1
d_call: .

cdr3_aa: CASSLGLAGVGSYEQYF
cdr3_nt: TGCGCCAGCAGCTTGGGACTAGCGGGAGTAGGGTCCTACGAGCAGTACTTC
j_call: TRBJ2-7
clone_size: .
v_call: TRBV5-1
d_call: TRBD2

cdr3_aa: CASTRDSYEQYF
cdr3_nt: TGTGCCAGCACTCGGGACAGCTACGAGCAGTACTTC
j_call: TRBJ2-7
clone_size: .
v_call: TRBV28
d_call: TRBD1

cdr3_aa: CAWAQPATDTQYF
cdr3_nt: TGTGCCTGGGCTCAACCAGCCACAGATACGCAGTATTTT
j_call: TRBJ2-3
clone_size: many
v_call: TRBV30
d_call: .

cdr3_aa: CSVGRGETQYF
cdr3_nt: TGCAGTGTAGGAAGGGGTGAGACCCAGTACTTC
j_call: TRBJ2-5
clone_size: many
v_call: TRBV29-1
d_call: .

cdr3_aa: CASSLGLAVSYNEQFF
cdr3_nt: TGTGCCAGCAGCTTGGGGCTAGCGGTGTCCTACAATGAGCAGTTCTTC
j_call: TRBJ2-1
clone_size: many
v_call: TRBV5-5
d_call: TRBD2

cdr3_aa: CASSSRYSGANVLTF
cdr3_nt: TGTGCCAGCAGTTCCAGGTACTCTGGGGCCAACGTCCTGACTTTC
j_call: TRBJ2-6
clone_size: many
v_call: TRBV28
d_call: .

cdr3_aa: CASSKGTSGYEQYF
cdr3_nt: TGTGCCAGCAGTAAAGGGACTAGCGGGTACGAGCAGTACTTC
j_call: TRBJ2-7
clone_size: many
v_call: TRBV2
d_call: TRBD2

cdr3_aa: CSADRYNEQFF
cdr3_nt: TGCAGCGCTGACAGGTACAATGAGCAGTTCTTC
j_call: TRBJ2-1
clone_size: .
v_call: TRBV29-1
d_call: .

cdr3_aa: CASSEAGQGAAYEQYF
cdr3_nt: TGTGCCAGCAGTGAAGCTGGACAGGGGGCCGCCTACGAGCAGTACTTC
j_call: TRBJ2-7
clone_size: many
v_call: TRBV6-1
d_call: TRBD1

cdr3_aa: CASSPGTGGGYEQYF
cdr3_nt: TGTGCCAGTAGTCCAGGGACAGGGGGAGGCTACGAGCAGTACTTC
j_call: TRBJ2-7
clone_size: few
v_call: TRBV19
d_call: TRBD1

cdr3_aa: CASSLRFIGRGGNEQFF
cdr3_nt: TGTGCCAGCAGCTTAAGATTCATCGGGCGGGGGGGCAATGAGCAGTTCTTC
j_call: TRBJ2-1
clone_size: many
v_call: TRBV7-8
d_call: TRBD2

cdr3_aa: CASSRRDGNEKLFF
cdr3_nt: TGTGCCAGCAGCCGTCGGGACGGAAATGAAAAACTGTTTTTT
j_call: TRBJ1-4
clone_size: many
v_call: TRBV28
d_call: .

cdr3_aa: CASSPDRAENSPLHF
cdr3_nt: TGTGCCAGCAGTCCTGACAGGGCAGAGAATTCACCCCTCCACTTT
j_call: TRBJ1-6
clone_size: few
v_call: TRBV6-1
d_call: TRBD1

cdr3_aa: CASSFKRGGEETQYF
cdr3_nt: TGTGCCAGCAGCTTCAAGCGGGGGGGGGAAGAGACCCAGTACTTC
j_call: TRBJ2-5
clone_size: few
v_call: TRBV5-8
d_call: TRBD2

cdr3_aa: CASSPGTAQETQYF
cdr3_nt: TGTGCCAGCAGCCCGGGGACAGCGCAAGAGACCCAGTACTTC
j_call: TRBJ2-5
clone_size: many
v_call: TRBV5-1
d_call: TRBD1

cdr3_aa: CASTGHPVTDTQYF
cdr3_nt: TGTGCCAGCACGGGTCACCCCGTTACAGATACGCAGTATTTT
j_call: TRBJ2-3
clone_size: .
v_call: TRBV7-2
d_call: .

cdr3_aa: CASSLEQAKETQYF
cdr3_nt: TGTGCCAGCAGCTTGGAACAGGCCAAAGAGACCCAGTACTTC
j_call: TRBJ2-5
clone_size: few
v_call: TRBV5-4
d_call: .

cdr3_aa: CASREGPNLYQPQHF
cdr3_nt: TGTGCCAGCAGAGAGGGACCTAACCTCTATCAGCCCCAGCATTTT
j_call: TRBJ1-5
clone_size: many
v_call: TRBV2
d_call: .

cdr3_aa: CASRDGTGDITEAFF
cdr3_nt: TGCGCCAGCAGGGACGGGACAGGGGACATCACTGAAGCTTTCTTT
j_call: TRBJ1-1
clone_size: many
v_call: TRBV10-2
d_call: TRBD1

cdr3_aa: CASSSLGLFTDTQYF
cdr3_nt: TGTGCCAGCAGCTCCCTGGGACTGTTCACAGATACGCAGTATTTT
j_call: TRBJ2-3
clone_size: many
v_call: TRBV12-3/TRBV12-4
d_call: .

cdr3_aa: CASSPLAGTYNEQFF
cdr3_nt: TGTGCCAGCAGTCCATTAGCGGGGACCTACAATGAGCAGTTCTTC
j_call: TRBJ2-1
clone_size: many
v_call: TRBV28
d_call: TRBD2

cdr3_aa: CASSESGTGSNEQFF
cdr3_nt: TGTGCCAGCAGTGAGTCCGGGACAGGGAGTAATGAGCAGTTCTTC
j_call: TRBJ2-1
clone_size: .
v_call: TRBV28
d_call: TRBD1

cdr3_aa: CSAPPRVGRSSYEQYF
cdr3_nt: TGCAGTGCCCCCCCTCGTGTGGGAAGGAGCTCCTACGAGCAGTACTTC
j_call: TRBJ2-7
clone_size: few
v_call: TRBV20-1
d_call: .

cdr3_aa: CASSQRTSGNTYEQYF
cdr3_nt: TGCGCCAGCAGCCAACGGACTAGCGGGAATACCTACGAGCAGTACTTC
j_call: TRBJ2-7
clone_size: many
v_call: TRBV5-1
d_call: TRBD2

cdr3_aa: CASSTQGAEAFF
cdr3_nt: TGTGCCAGCAGCACACAGGGGGCTGAAGCTTTCTTT
j_call: TRBJ1-1
clone_size: many
v_call: TRBV2
d_call: TRBD1